The 20 T cell receptor beta chains given below trace back to one sample, sequenced in a study of shared clonotypes between healthy human individuals. Some clones are missing from TCRdb's copy, which holds only in-frame ones; the method was immunoSEQ multiplex PCR. The sample has around 600,000 clones, around 97% seen once. The sequenced sample was naive CD4+ T cells sorted from blood. Subset indicated: CD45RA+ positively selected. The receptor set was obtained from a woman in her twenties or thirties in good health.

In its sample, this clone was seen a few times. The chain carries TRBV7-9 and TRBJ2-2; D is ambiguous. Germline assignment: CDR1 SEHNR and CDR2 FQNEAQ (reference sequence). V dropped 0 bases and J dropped 6 bases, with 8 bases sitting between them. This CDR3 region has 14 residues. The CDR3 here is CASSLAPLAGELFF. CDR3 bases: TGTGCCAGCAGCTTAGCGCCCTTAGCCGGGGAGCTGTTTTTT. Drawing the rest from reference TRBV7-9 and TRBJ2-2, the complete variable domain is DTGVSQNPRHKITKRGQNVTFRCDPISEHNRLYWYRQTLGQGPEFLTYFQNEAQLEKSRLLSDRFSAERPKGSFSTLEIQRTEQGDSAMYLCASSLAPLAGELFFGEGSRLTVL.

The V gene is TRBV28, the J gene TRBJ1-2; 11 bases align to TRBD1. This CDR3 contains 18 residues. Looked up from germline, CDR1 is MDHEN and CDR2 is SYDVKM. Germline trimming cut 3 bases from V and 3 bases from J; bases unmatched to any gene: 12. The CDR3 spells CASSFIGQGAHSDYGYTF. The CDR3 nucleotides read TGTGCCAGCAGTTTCATTGGACAGGGGGCTCACTCTGACTATGGCTACACCTTC.

The chain employs TRBV28 and TRBJ2-7; D unclear. Germline lookup yields CDR1 MDHEN and CDR2 SYDVKM. This CDR3 is built from 13 residues. Trimming left V 4 bases short and J 4 bases short, with 11 bases between. CDR3 sequence (DNA): TGTGCCAGCAGTTCCGATAGCTGGTACGAGCAGTACTTC. Its translation: CASSSDSWYEQYF.

The chain recombines TRBV29-1 with TRBJ2-5, with a possible D match to TRBD2 (6 bases). The CDR3 runs to 13 residues. Trimming pared 6 bases from V and 5 bases from J, leaving 16 bases between. Germline assignment: CDR1 SQVTM and CDR2 ANQGSEA. The CDR3 nucleotides are TGCAGCGTGGAGGGCCAGAACGGCGAGACCCAGTACTTC. Translated: CSVEGQNGETQYF.

V usage is TRBV10-3 and J usage is TRBJ2-7, with TRBD1 matching 10 bases. The V gene's germline CDR1 is ENHRY and CDR2 SYGVKD. The CDR3 runs to 14 residues. The V gene end was trimmed by 5 bases and the J gene end by 5 bases; junction bases not matched to a gene: 6. CDR3 sequence (DNA): TGTGCCATCAGTCCCGGGACAGGGGCCAACGAGCAGTACTTC. Its translation: CAISPGTGANEQYF.

The genes are TRBV5-1 and TRBJ1-1; the D is unclear. The CDR3 is 14 residues long. Germline loops: CDR1 SGHRS, CDR2 YFSETQ. V was pared by 0 bases and J by 0 bases, with 6 bases between. CDR3 DNA sequence: TGCGCCAGCAGCTTGGACGGGATGAACACTGAAGCTTTCTTT. Translating it yields CASSLDGMNTEAFF.

The CDR3 sequence is CASKTGGWTGELFF. CDR3 nucleotides: TGTGCCAGCAAAACAGGGGGCTGGACCGGGGAGCTGTTTTTT. The rearrangement joins TRBV6-5 to TRBJ2-2, with 9 bases aligning to TRBD1. V was pared by 7 bases and J by 5 bases, with 5 bases of the junction left unmatched. This CDR3 is built from 14 residues. Germline V gene data show CDR1 as MNHEY and CDR2 as SVGAGI.

The chain combines TRBV6-5 with TRBJ1-3; D remains unclear. Trimming cost V 2 bases and J 2 bases, with 4 bases left between them. Germline values: CDR1 MNHEY, CDR2 SVGAGI. The CDR3 covers 13 residues. As DNA, the CDR3 is TGTGCCAGCAGTTACCAGGCTGGAAACACCATATATTTT. It codes for CASSYQAGNTIYF.

V gene TRBV7-8 combines with J gene TRBJ2-7, with D possibly TRBD2 on 5 matching bases. The CDR3 sequence is 15 residues long. Trimming removed 4 bases at V and 1 base at J, with 14 bases between. Germline CDR1 is SGHVS and CDR2 is FQNEAQ. The CDR3 here is CASSSKDYPSYEQYF. CDR3 DNA: TGTGCCAGCAGCTCAAAAGACTACCCATCCTACGAGCAGTACTTC. The entire variable domain, with the rest obtained from reference TRBV7-8 and TRBJ2-7, is as follows: GAGVSQSPRYKVAKRGQDVALRCDPISGHVSLFWYQQALGQGPEFLTYFQNEAQLDKSGLPSDRFFAERPEGSVSTLKIQRTQQEDSAVYLCASSSKDYPSYEQYFGPGTRLTVT.

The rearrangement uses TRBV10-2 and TRBJ2-2, with D tentatively TRBD2 (6 bases). The CDR3 covers 18 residues. V was pared by 6 bases and J by 1 base, with 21 bases between. Germline V gives CDR1 WSHSY, CDR2 SAAADI. CDR3 sequence (DNA): TGCGCCAGCAGCGCCCTCTGGAGGGGCTCTATGAACACCGGGGAGCTGTTTTTT. Protein sequence: CASSALWRGSMNTGELFF.

The CDR3 sequence: CASSPLSYEQYF. As DNA, the CDR3 is TGTGCCAGCAGCCCCCTCTCCTACGAGCAGTACTTC. This rearrangement joins TRBV28 to TRBJ2-5; D remains unclear. The J call may be incorrect, as the DNA end agrees better with TRBJ2-7. CDR3 length: 12 amino acids. The germline CDR1 and CDR2 sequences are MDHEN and SYDVKM.

The chain links TRBV5-1 to TRBJ1-1, with D unresolved. CDR3 length equals 15 residues. Germline V gene lookup returns CDR1 SGHRS and CDR2 YFSETQ. V dropped 1 base and J dropped 0 bases, with 10 bases sitting between them. CDR3 DNA sequence: TGCGCCAGCAGCTTGATCCGAACCATGAACACTGAAGCTTTCTTT. As protein: CASSLIRTMNTEAFF.

The rearrangement links TRBV7-9 to TRBJ2-1; 9 nucleotides agree with TRBD1. This CDR3 spans 15 amino acids. J was trimmed by 5 bases and V by 5 bases; bases with no gene match: 7. Germline V lookup: CDR1 SEHNR, CDR2 FQNEAQ (reference sequence). The CDR3 DNA follows: TGTGCCAGCAGCCGCCCGGACAGGGGCCACAATGAGCAGTTCTTC. Translating it yields CASSRPDRGHNEQFF.

The chain joins TRBV5-1 to TRBJ1-3; no clear D gene. The V end was cut by 7 bases, the J end by 7 bases, with 21 bases between. CDR3 length equals 15 residues. The germline V gene has CDR1 SGHRS and CDR2 YFSETQ. The CDR3 DNA sequence: TGCGCCAGCCCGGCCCGGCTAATCTGGTGGAACACCATATATTTT. It codes for CASPARLIWWNTIYF. Full variable domain (missing parts from reference TRBV5-1 and TRBJ1-3): KAGVTQTPRYLIKTRGQQVTLSCSPISGHRSVSWYQQTPGQGLQFLFEYFSETQRNKGNFPGRFSGRQFSNSRSEMNVSTLELGDSALYLCASPARLIWWNTIYFGEGSWLTVV.

The genes are TRBV27 and TRBJ1-6; D is unresolved. The CDR3 has 14 amino acids. Trimming removed 2 bases at V and 10 bases at J, with 12 bases between. Per germline, CDR1 MNHEY and CDR2 SMNVEV (reference sequence). The CDR3 region is CASSLGQEHSPLHF. CDR3 DNA: TGTGCCAGCAGTTTAGGGCAGGAGCACTCACCCCTCCACTTT.

The gene calls are TRBV30 and TRBJ1-2; no reliable D call. Trimming stripped 3 bases from V and 1 base from J, with 9 bases between. Germline V gene lookup returns CDR1 GTSNPN and CDR2 SVGIG (reference sequence). The CDR3 length is 13 residues. The chain's CDR3 is CAWRHPFNYGYTF. The DNA of the CDR3 is TGTGCCTGGAGACACCCATTTAACTATGGCTACACCTTC. Together with reference TRBV30 and TRBJ1-2, the CDR3 gives the full variable domain: SQTIHQWPATLVQPVGSPLSLECTVEGTSNPNLYWYRQAAGRGLQLLFYSVGIGQISSEVPQNLSASRPQDRQFILSSKKLLLSDSGFYLCAWRHPFNYGYTFGSGTRLTVV.

V and J are TRBV5-8 and TRBJ1-5; no definite D call. The CDR3 spans 16 residues. Germline V lookup: CDR1 SGHTS, CDR2 YDEGEE. Trimming cost V 5 bases and J 6 bases, with 21 bases left between them. CDR3 amino acids: CASSPGTGSRIQPQHF. CDR3 nucleotide sequence: TGTGCCAGCAGTCCCGGAACGGGGTCGCGAATTCAGCCCCAGCATTTT.

This chain uses TRBV18 with TRBJ1-1, with D unclear. The germline V gene has CDR1 KGHSH and CDR2 LQKENI. The CDR3 has 14 residues. V shed 0 bases and J shed 8 bases, with 13 bases lying between them. The CDR3 DNA sequence: TGTGCCAGCTCACCACCGTCCGCGGCCGGGGAAGCTTTCTTT. This gives the protein CASSPPSAAGEAFF.

This rearrangement joins TRBV10-3 to TRBJ1-2; weak D call: TRBD1 (5 bases). The germline gives CDR1 ENHRY, CDR2 SYGVKD. The CDR3 sequence is 14 residues long. Trimming cost V 8 bases and J 7 bases, with 20 bases left between them. The CDR3 region has the DNA TGTGCCATCGGAGCCGGGACCCCGGTGTTTGGCTACACCTTC. Amino acid sequence: CAIGAGTPVFGYTF.

V is TRBV28 and J is TRBJ1-2; TRBD1 matches at 7 bases. From germline, CDR1 is MDHEN and CDR2 SYDVKM. V was clipped by 1 base and J by 4 bases; unmatched bases: 12. CDR3 length: 17 amino acids. The DNA of the CDR3 is TGTGCCAGCAGTTTATTCCCTTCGGACAGGACAATCTATGGCTACACCTTC. As protein: CASSLFPSDRTIYGYTF.